A single sample gave rise to the 32 T cell receptor beta chains below, sequenced in a study of OX40 agonist ivuxolimab in advanced cancers. Profiled with immunoSEQ multiplex PCR; TCRdb holds only in-frame clones, not every one. Of tens of thousands of clones in the sample, almost 90% were seen once. This sample comprised CD4+ or CD8+ T cells sorted from blood, obtained in a trial of the OX40 agonist ivuxolimab. The receptor source for this set is an adult with an advanced solid tumor such as melanoma, head and neck, liver or kidney cancer.

The chain recombines TRBV4-2 with TRBJ2-3; 7 bases align to TRBD2. Germline V gives CDR1 LGHNA, CDR2 YNFKEQ. This CDR3 has 15 amino acids. Trimming at V came to 6 bases and at J to 6 bases, leaving 12 bases not matched to a gene. The CDR3 DNA sequence: TGTGCCAGCAGTCTTAGCGGGCAGACGGGGGATACGCAGTATTTT. It codes for CASSLSGQTGDTQYF.

The chain combines TRBV7-2 with TRBJ2-7, with D tentatively TRBD1 (5 bases). This CDR3 contains 15 residues. V lost 0 bases and J 0 bases, leaving 9 bases between the germline ends. Germline CDR1 reads SGHTA; CDR2 reads FQGNSA. The CDR3 nucleotides read TGTGCCAGCAGCTTAGCCCGAACAGGCTCCTACGAGCAGTACTTC. Its translation is CASSLARTGSYEQYF.

J is TRBJ2-5 and V is TRBV5-4; TRBD1 matches at 10 bases. The CDR3 extends over 14 amino acids. Germline loops: CDR1 SGHNT, CDR2 YYREEE (reference sequence). With 4 bases clipped from V and 4 bases from J, the junction kept 4 bases outside the gene matches. The CDR3 is CASSARTGGETQYF. The DNA of the CDR3 is TGTGCCAGCAGCGCCCGGACAGGGGGAGAGACCCAGTACTTC. The entire variable domain, with the rest obtained from reference TRBV5-4 and TRBJ2-5, is as follows: ETGVTQSPTHLIKTRGQQVTLRCSSQSGHNTVSWYQQALGQGPQFIFQYYREEENGRGNFPPRFSGLQFPNYSSELNVNALELDDSALYLCASSARTGGETQYFGPGTRLLVL.

This clone was counted once. This chain joins TRBV7-8 and TRBJ2-3, with 7 bases fitting TRBD2. V dropped 1 base and J dropped 2; count of bases not matched to a gene: 3. The CDR3 contains 15 residues. The germline CDR1 and CDR2 sequences are SGHVS and FQNEAQ. The CDR3 loop reads CASSLGLALTDTQYF. CDR3 sequence (DNA): TGTGCCAGCAGCTTAGGACTAGCCCTCACAGATACGCAGTATTTT.

The CDR3 reads CASSGGAGSYEQYF. CDR3 DNA sequence: TGTGCCAGTAGTGGGGGTGCGGGCTCCTACGAGCAGTACTTC. This chain links TRBV19 with TRBJ2-7; perhaps D is TRBD1 or TRBD2 (5 bases each). Trimming left V 5 bases short and J 0 bases short, with 11 bases between. Germline lookup yields CDR1 LNHDA and CDR2 SQIVND (reference sequence). The CDR3 spans 14 residues.

This clone was seen just once. This chain connects TRBV5-6 to TRBJ2-2; 8 nucleotides line up with TRBD1. After removal of 4 bases from V and 2 bases from J, the junction contained 4 bases not matched to a gene. This CDR3 spans 15 amino acids. Per the germline V gene, CDR1 is SGHDT and CDR2 is YYEEEE. The CDR3 is CASSQGAGNTGELFF. Here the CDR3 DNA reads TGTGCCAGCAGCCAGGGGGCAGGAAACACCGGGGAGCTGTTTTTT.

V and J are TRBV28 and TRBJ1-1; the D gene is possibly TRBD1 (5 bases). Germline V CDR1 and CDR2: MDHEN, SYDVKM. The V gene lost 7 bases and the J gene lost 4 bases, with 10 bases spanning the gap. CDR3 length: 12 amino acids. DNA of the CDR3: TGTGCCAGCAAAGAGGGGAGCACTGAAGCTTTCTTT. This sequence encodes CASKEGSTEAFF.

The V gene is TRBV14, the J gene TRBJ2-1, with 7 nucleotides matching TRBD2. The CDR3 is 14 residues long. The V gene end was trimmed by 4 bases and the J gene end by 7 bases; junction bases not matched to a gene: 7. The germline V gene encodes CDR1 SGHDN and CDR2 FVKESK. The CDR3 DNA reads as TGTGCCAGCAGCCCGGGACTACTGTCGAATGAGCAGTTCTTC. Translating it yields CASSPGLLSNEQFF.

About this clone: At one of its ends the junction is not consistent with the germline gene, which may arise from a read error. The chain employs TRBV15 and TRBJ2-2; 8 bases agree with TRBD1. Germline V lookup: CDR1 LNHNV, CDR2 YYDKDF (reference sequence). The CDR3 is 15 residues long. In nucleotides, the CDR3 is TGTGCCACCAGCGGAGACAGGGGCGGGACCGGGGAGCTGTTTTTT. Translated: CATSGDRGGTGELFF.

CDR3 DNA: TGTGCCAGCAGCCCCCTAGGACTAGCGGGTAACGAGCAGTTCTTC. It is translated as CASSPLGLAGNEQFF. The gene calls are TRBV11-3 and TRBJ2-1; 11 nucleotides match TRBD2. CDR3 size: 15 residues. J gave up 10 bases and V 5 bases, and 10 bases lay outside the gene matches. In germline, CDR1 is SGHNT, CDR2 YENEEA. The full variable domain, its missing parts supplied by reference TRBV11-3 and TRBJ2-1, is EAGVVQSPRYKIIEKKQPVAFWCNPISGHNTLYWYLQNLGQGPELLIRYENEEAVDDSQLPKDRFSAERLKGVDSTLKIQPAELGDSAVYLCASSPLGLAGNEQFFGPGTRLTVL.

This chain uses TRBV10-3 with TRBJ1-6; D gene ambiguous. Looked up from germline, CDR1 is ENHRY and CDR2 is SYGVKD. The V and J ends lost 10 bases and 5 bases respectively, with 12 bases between them. The CDR3 sequence is 13 residues long. CDR3 sequence: CATRYDDNSPLHF. CDR3 DNA sequence: TGTGCCACCCGCTACGATGATAATTCACCCCTCCACTTT.

The chain is built from TRBV20-1 and TRBJ2-1; D is perhaps TRBD2 (5 bases). CDR3 length equals 9 residues. The V gene's germline CDR1 is DFQATT and CDR2 SNEGSKA (reference sequence). V lost 2 bases, J lost 15 bases, and 8 bases lay in between. The CDR3, as DNA: TGCAGTGCTAGACCAGGAGGGTTCTTC. Translating gives CSARPGGFF.

The chain couples TRBV29-1 to TRBJ2-4; D not resolved. V gave up 6 bases and J gave up 5 bases, with 8 bases separating them. Germline V gene sequence: CDR1 SQVTM, CDR2 ANQGSEA. The CDR3 length is 11 residues. CDR3 in amino acids: CSVGGENIQYF. The CDR3, as DNA: TGCAGCGTGGGTGGGGAAAACATTCAGTACTTC.

The J gene is TRBJ2-3, the V gene TRBV6-6; TRBD2 agrees at 10 bases. J lost 3 bases, V lost 6 bases, and 6 bases had no gene match. The CDR3 sequence is 15 residues long. Germline V lookup: CDR1 MNHNY, CDR2 SVGAGI (reference sequence). The CDR3 sequence: CASSPRTSGTDTQYF. The CDR3 DNA reads TGTGCCAGCAGCCCGCGGACTAGCGGTACAGATACGCAGTATTTT.

This clone was seen once. The chain is built from TRBV5-6 and TRBJ2-5; D is unresolved. The ends were cut back, 7 bases at V and 2 bases at J, with 12 bases in the middle. This CDR3 spans 13 amino acids. CDR1 is SGHDT, CDR2 YYEEEE, per germline. The CDR3 sequence is CASRELGQETQYF. The CDR3 DNA follows: TGTGCCAGCCGTGAATTGGGGCAAGAGACCCAGTACTTC.

This clone has a single count. The genes are TRBV5-1 and TRBJ2-5; a possible D gene is TRBD1 (6 bases). Between the trimmed V and J ends, which lost 0 bases and 0 bases, there was a span of 9 bases. Germline-derived CDR1 and CDR2 are SGHRS and YFSETQ. The CDR3 has 15 residues. CDR3 bases: TGCGCCAGCAGCTTGGTACAGGGTCACCAAGAGACCCAGTACTTC. This codes for CASSLVQGHQETQYF.

The sample holds one count of this clone. This chain uses TRBV18 with TRBJ2-1; D call uncertain. CDR1 is KGHSH and CDR2 is LQKENI in the germline V gene. The V end lost 2 bases, the J end lost 0 bases, and 8 bases lay between the germline ends. The CDR3 runs 15 residues. The DNA for the CDR3 is TGTGCCAGCTCACCAGACCGGATCTCCTACAATGAGCAGTTCTTC. Translation gives CASSPDRISYNEQFF.

This clone was detected only once. J is TRBJ2-5 and V is TRBV4-1, with D perhaps TRBD2 (6 bases). The J call may be in error: the DNA end matches TRBJ2-7 better. The CDR3 loop spans 15 amino acids. Germline CDR1 MGHRA, CDR2 YSYEKL. DNA for the CDR3: TGCGCCAGCAGCCAAGATCAATGGAGGGCCGACGAGCAGTACTTC. Translating gives CASSQDQWRADEQYF.

The J gene is TRBJ2-2, the V gene TRBV10-3; TRBD2 aligns across 12 bases. Unmatched junction bases numbered 15, after V lost 5 bases and J lost 5 bases. Germline CDR1 is ENHRY and CDR2 is SYGVKD. There are 19 residues in the CDR3. The CDR3 region has the DNA TGTGCCATCAGTCAGGGTTCGAGACTAGCGGGAGTAGCTACCGGGGAGCTGTTTTTT. Protein: CAISQGSRLAGVATGELFF.

The rearrangement uses TRBV14 and TRBJ1-3; D is ambiguous. Germline assignment: CDR1 SGHDN and CDR2 FVKESK. V gave up 7 bases and J gave up 0 bases, with 10 bases separating them. The CDR3 contains 14 residues. The CDR3 sequence is CASTPLASGNTIYF. The CDR3, as DNA: TGTGCCAGCACCCCACTCGCCTCTGGAAACACCATATATTTT.

This chain links TRBV2 with TRBJ2-1, with 13 bases matching TRBD2. V lost 6 bases, J lost 10 bases, and 9 bases stayed unmatched. The germline CDR1 and CDR2 sequences are SNHLY and FYNNEI. CDR3 size: 15 residues. The CDR3 protein is CASSGLAGVIGEQFF. CDR3 bases: TGTGCCAGCAGCGGACTAGCGGGAGTAATTGGGGAGCAGTTCTTC.

The rearrangement uses TRBV7-9 and TRBJ2-1; the match to TRBD2 covers 14 bases. The V gene end was trimmed by 5 bases and the J gene end by 9 bases; junction bases not matched to a gene: 6. From germline, CDR1 is SEHNR and CDR2 FQNEAQ (reference sequence). This CDR3 is 15 amino acids long. DNA of the CDR3: TGTGCCAGCAGCACGACTAGCGGGAGGGCCGGTGAGCAGTTCTTC. It codes for CASSTTSGRAGEQFF.

V is TRBV19 and J is TRBJ2-1; tentatively, D is TRBD1 (5 bases). The V gene lost 7 bases and the J gene lost 6 bases, with 16 bases spanning the gap. CDR3 length equals 14 residues. Germline values: CDR1 LNHDA, CDR2 SQIVND (reference sequence). The CDR3 sequence is CASMRTSYPNEQFF. The CDR3 nucleotides read TGTGCCAGTATGAGGACAAGCTACCCCAATGAGCAGTTCTTC.

The chain joins TRBV4-3 to TRBJ2-4, with D possibly matching TRBD2 (6 bases). The germline gives CDR1 LGHNA, CDR2 YSLEER. The CDR3 consists of 15 residues. V lost 0 bases, J lost 7 bases, and 13 bases lay in between. CDR3 coding DNA: TGCGCCAGCAGCCAAGATTACGGGGGAGGCAACATTCAGTACTTC. This translates into CASSQDYGGGNIQYF.

The genes are TRBV6-6 and TRBJ2-7; 7 bases match TRBD2. V lost 6 bases to trimming and J lost 4 bases; unmatched junction nucleotides: 6. Germline CDR1 and CDR2: MNHNY and SVGAGI (reference sequence). There are 13 residues in the CDR3. In DNA, the CDR3 is TGTGCCAGCAGCCCCGTGGGAGGGTACGAGCAGTACTTC. Translation: CASSPVGGYEQYF.

V usage is TRBV4-3 and J usage is TRBJ2-7, with D uncertain. Trimming removed 0 bases from V and 5 bases from J, with 17 bases in between. This CDR3 spans 16 amino acids. The germline V gene has CDR1 LGHNA and CDR2 YSLEER. Here the CDR3 reads CASSQDGPGLGNEQYF. CDR3 nucleotides: TGCGCCAGCAGCCAAGATGGGCCCGGCCTGGGAAACGAGCAGTACTTC.

The chain couples TRBV27 to TRBJ1-2; D uncertain. The CDR3 is 15 amino acids. V gave up 0 bases and J gave up 1 base, with 9 bases separating them. Germline V gene lookup returns CDR1 MNHEY and CDR2 SMNVEV (reference sequence). The CDR3 nucleotides read TGTGCCAGCAGTTTATCAACATCCAATAACTATGGCTACACCTTC. Translation: CASSLSTSNNYGYTF.

Here the CDR3 DNA reads TGTGCCAGCAGCTTGGCCTCCTCCTACGAGCAGTACTTC. It is translated as CASSLASSYEQYF. The genes are TRBV5-4 and TRBJ2-7; D not resolved. CDR1 SGHNT and CDR2 YYREEE come from the germline V gene (reference sequence). The CDR3 totals 13 residues. V was cut by 0 bases and J by 0 bases, with 4 bases left in between.

This chain joins TRBV28 and TRBJ2-7; 7 bases match TRBD1. Germline CDR1 is MDHEN and CDR2 is SYDVKM. The CDR3 extends over 14 amino acids. J was trimmed by 3 bases and V by 3 bases; bases with no gene match: 5. CDR3 in amino acids: CASSFDREIYEQYF. The CDR3 DNA is TGTGCCAGCAGTTTTGACAGGGAAATCTACGAGCAGTACTTC.

As DNA, the CDR3 is TGCGCCAGCAGCCCTATAAGAAGTTGGGACGTGGGGAAAGAGACCCAGTACTTC. Its protein product is CASSPIRSWDVGKETQYF. The chain couples TRBV5-1 to TRBJ2-5, with D perhaps TRBD1 or TRBD2 (5 bases each). This CDR3 spans 18 amino acids. Germline values: CDR1 SGHRS, CDR2 YFSETQ. The germline V and J ends were trimmed by 4 bases and 3 bases, with 25 bases remaining between them.

The J gene is TRBJ2-3, the V gene TRBV20-1; no reliable D call. CDR3 length: 11 amino acids. Looked up from germline, CDR1 is DFQATT and CDR2 is SNEGSKA (reference sequence). The V end lost 3 bases, the J end lost 4 bases, and 5 bases lay between the germline ends. DNA for the CDR3: TGCAGTGCTAGCATCGCAGATACGCAGTATTTT. This encodes CSASIADTQYF.

Comments on this clone: This sample also contains other DNA sequences that code for the same CDR3. V is TRBV11-2 and J is TRBJ2-5; D possibly corresponds to TRBD2 (5 bases). Germline V gene lookup returns CDR1 SGHAT and CDR2 FQNNGV. The CDR3 length is 15 residues. V lost 5 bases, J lost 2 bases, and 15 bases lay in between. CDR3 residues: CASSLLRAEQETQYF. The CDR3 DNA sequence: TGTGCCAGCAGCCTACTACGAGCGGAACAAGAGACCCAGTACTTC. The variable domain in full, completed from reference TRBV11-2 and TRBJ2-5, reads EAGVAQSPRYKIIEKRQSVAFWCNPISGHATLYWYQQILGQGPKLLIQFQNNGVVDDSQLPKDRFSAERLKGVDSTLKIQPAKLEDSAVYLCASSLLRAEQETQYFGPGTRLLVL.